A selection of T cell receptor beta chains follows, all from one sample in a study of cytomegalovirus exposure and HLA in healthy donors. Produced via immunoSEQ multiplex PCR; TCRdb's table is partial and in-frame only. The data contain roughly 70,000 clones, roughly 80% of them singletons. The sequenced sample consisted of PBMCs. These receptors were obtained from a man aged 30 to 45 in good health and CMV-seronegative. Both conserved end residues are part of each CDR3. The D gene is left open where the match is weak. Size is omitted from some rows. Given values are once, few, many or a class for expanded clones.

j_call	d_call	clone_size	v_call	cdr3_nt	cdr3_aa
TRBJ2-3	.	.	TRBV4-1	TGCGCCAGCAGCCAGCCCGAGGGTGCGGGGCGGTACACAGATACGCAGTATTTT	CASSQPEGAGRYTDTQYF
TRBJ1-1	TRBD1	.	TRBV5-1	TGCGCCAGCAGCAGGGACAGCACCGACACTGAAGCTTTCTTT	CASSRDSTDTEAFF
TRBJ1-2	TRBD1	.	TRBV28	TGTGCCAGCAGCCTCACAGGGGATGGCTACACCTTC	CASSLTGDGYTF
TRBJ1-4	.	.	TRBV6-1	TGTGCCAGCAGTGAAAGGGGGGGAGATGAAAAACTGTTTTTT	CASSERGGDEKLFF
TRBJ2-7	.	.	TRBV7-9	TGTGCCAGCAGCTTAGACAGGGCCCACGAGCAGTACTTC	CASSLDRAHEQYF
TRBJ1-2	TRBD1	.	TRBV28	TGTGCCAGCAGTTTAGCAATGACAGGGTTCGGTGGCTACACCTTC	CASSLAMTGFGGYTF
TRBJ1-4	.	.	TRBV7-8	TGTGCCAGCAGCTTACGTCGGGGGTCTAATGAAAAACTGTTTTTT	CASSLRRGSNEKLFF
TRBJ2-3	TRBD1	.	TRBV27	TGTGCCAGCAGGCCTATGGACAGGGGGCTGAAAAATTATCAGAGCGGGAGAACAGATACGCAGTATTTT	CASRPMDRGLKNYQSGRTDTQYF
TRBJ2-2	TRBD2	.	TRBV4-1	TGCGCCAGCAGCCGCCTAGCGGGAGGGCTCACCGGGGAGCTGTTTTTT	CASSRLAGGLTGELFF
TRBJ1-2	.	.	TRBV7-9	TGTGCCAGCAGCCTCGCAGACAGCCGCATTCGGGTCGGCTACACCTTC	CASSLADSRIRVGYTF
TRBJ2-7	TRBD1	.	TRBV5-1	TGCGCCAGCAGCCCGGGACAGATTTCTACGAGCAGTACTCCCTCGAGTCAGTACTTC	CASSPGQISTSSTPSSQYF
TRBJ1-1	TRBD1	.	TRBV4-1	TGCGCCAGCAGCCAACTCTCAGGGGGCACTGAAGCTTTCTTT	CASSQLSGGTEAFF
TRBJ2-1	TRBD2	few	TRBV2	TGTGCCAGCAGGAGAACTAGCGGGTTCGACAATGAGCAGTTCTTC	CASRRTSGFDNEQFF
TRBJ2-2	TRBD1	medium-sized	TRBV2	TGTGCCAGCAGAGACAGGGAGGAGCTGTTTTTT	CASRDREELFF
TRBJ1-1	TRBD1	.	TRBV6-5	TGTGCCAGCAGAGACATGGGACAGGGCGGAAAAGAAGCTTTCTTT	CASRDMGQGGKEAFF
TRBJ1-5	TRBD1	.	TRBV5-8	TGTGCCAGCAGCTTGGTGACAGGGTCCAATCAGCCCCAGCATTTT	CASSLVTGSNQPQHF
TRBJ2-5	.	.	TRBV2	TGTGCCACTGGGGGGTTGGAGACCCAGTACTTC	CATGGLETQYF
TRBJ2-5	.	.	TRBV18	TGTGCCAGCTCCCCCGAGGGAGTTGGGACCCAGTACTTC	CASSPEGVGTQYF
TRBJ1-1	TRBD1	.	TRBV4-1	TGCGCCAGCAGCCCCCGAACTTTGAGACCGGGACAGGTGTTTTACGTAGCTTTCTTT	CASSPRTLRPGQVFYVAFF
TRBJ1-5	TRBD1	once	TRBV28	TGTGCCAGCAGCCCGACAGGGGGTAGCAATCAGCCCCAGCATTTT	CASSPTGGSNQPQHF
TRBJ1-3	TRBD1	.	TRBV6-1	TGTGCCAGCAGACAGGGGATAGTGAGTGGAAACACCATATATTTT	CASRQGIVSGNTIYF
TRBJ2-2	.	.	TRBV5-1	TGCGCCAGCAGCCCCGGAGGACTTGCGGGAACCGGGGAGCTGTTTTTT	CASSPGGLAGTGELFF
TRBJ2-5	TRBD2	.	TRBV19	TGTGCCAGTAGTATAGTCCCTCTAGCGGGGGAAGAGACCCAGTACTTC	CASSIVPLAGEETQYF